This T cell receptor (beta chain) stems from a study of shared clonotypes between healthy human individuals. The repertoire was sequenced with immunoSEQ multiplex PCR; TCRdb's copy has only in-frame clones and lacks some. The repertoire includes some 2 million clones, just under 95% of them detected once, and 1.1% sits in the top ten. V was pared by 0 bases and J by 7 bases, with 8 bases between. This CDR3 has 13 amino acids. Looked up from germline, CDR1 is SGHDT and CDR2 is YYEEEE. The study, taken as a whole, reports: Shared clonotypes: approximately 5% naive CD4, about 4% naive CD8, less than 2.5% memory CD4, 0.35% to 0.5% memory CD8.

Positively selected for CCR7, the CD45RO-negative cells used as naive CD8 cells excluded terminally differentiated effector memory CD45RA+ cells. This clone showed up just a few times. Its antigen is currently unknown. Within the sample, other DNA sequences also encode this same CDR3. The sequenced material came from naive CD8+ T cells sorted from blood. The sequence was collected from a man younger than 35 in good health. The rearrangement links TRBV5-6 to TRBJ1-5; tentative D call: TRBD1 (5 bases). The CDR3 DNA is TGTGCCAGCAGCTTGGGGGGCGGCCAGCCCCAGCATTTT. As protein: CASSLGGGQPQHF.